The rows below give T cell receptor beta chains drawn from one sample of a study of blood T cell repertoires in COVID-19. TCRdb's table, derived via immunoSEQ multiplex PCR, lists solely in-frame clones and lacks some. The table shows 65,000 to 100,000 clones, with about 91% occurring only once. The sequencing sample was made of peripheral blood. All receptors derive from a woman of 80 years or more with acute or convalescent COVID-19. CDR3s include the opening cysteine and the closing phenylalanine or tryptophan. Fields, in order: D gene, V gene, J gene, CDR3 length, CDR3 protein, CDR3 DNA. A D gene is named only where the DNA matches it firmly.

.	TRBV30	TRBJ1-6	13	CAWTVATGSPLHF	TGTGCCTGGACGGTGGCCACAGGTTCACCCCTCCACTTT
TRBD2	TRBV3-1/TRBV3-2	TRBJ2-3	13	CASGTSGTDTQYF	TGTGCCAGCGGAACTAGCGGCACAGATACGCAGTATTTT
.	TRBV4-2	TRBJ1-5	16	CASSQDIAGGNQPQHF	TGTGCCAGCAGCCAAGATATCGCGGGGGGCAATCAGCCCCAGCATTTT
.	TRBV2	TRBJ1-1	14	CASSPRRGNTEAFF	TGTGCCAGCAGCCCTCGTCGGGGGAACACTGAAGCTTTCTTT
.	TRBV2	TRBJ1-2	15	CASSPTRGGDYGYTF	TGTGCCAGCAGTCCCACGAGGGGCGGGGACTATGGCTACACCTTC
TRBD2	TRBV9	TRBJ2-7	14	CASSVGGSGYEQYF	TGTGCCAGCAGCGTAGGCGGGAGCGGATACGAGCAGTACTTC
.	TRBV5-8	TRBJ1-1	14	CASSLGGVITEAFF	TGTGCCAGCAGCTTGGGGGGAGTTATCACTGAAGCTTTCTTT
TRBD1	TRBV19	TRBJ1-4	16	CASSSQQQGINEKLFF	TGTGCCAGTAGTTCCCAACAACAGGGGATCAATGAAAAACTGTTTTTT
.	TRBV2	TRBJ2-5	16	CASSPGRGATQETQYF	TGTGCCAGCAGCCCCGGCAGGGGCGCGACCCAAGAGACCCAGTACTTC
.	TRBV25-1	TRBJ2-2	17	CASSPATSFVANGELFF	TGTGCCAGCAGTCCAGCGACTAGTTTCGTTGCGAACGGGGAGCTGTTTTTT